The 2 T cell receptor beta chains below were found in one sample sequenced in a study of hypomethylating agent response in myelodysplastic syndrome. Generated by immunoSEQ multiplex PCR, the TCRdb table keeps only in-frame clones and is missing some. This table holds around 5,000 clones, 70% to 90% found once. Sequenced here: bone marrow, sampled before or after starting hypomethylating agent treatment for myelodysplastic syndrome (not recorded which). The receptors here all came from a human donor with myelodysplastic syndrome.

The chain carries TRBV30 and TRBJ2-7; no firm D call. Looked up from germline, CDR1 is GTSNPN and CDR2 is SVGIG (reference sequence). V was trimmed by 1 base and J by 4 bases, leaving 14 bases between them. The CDR3 has 14 residues. Here the CDR3 DNA reads TGTGCCTGGAGTGCGCCTGGGCCTTCTTACGAGCAGTACTTC. It yields the protein CAWSAPGPSYEQYF.

The chain couples TRBV7-2 to TRBJ2-2; D is undetermined. From germline, CDR1 is SGHTA and CDR2 FQGNSA. This CDR3 spans 17 amino acids. Trimming took off 5 bases at V and 0 bases at J, with 16 bases between the two ends. CDR3: CASSLSLRFANTGELFF. CDR3 bases: TGTGCCAGCAGCCTCTCTTTGCGGTTCGCGAACACCGGGGAGCTGTTTTTT.